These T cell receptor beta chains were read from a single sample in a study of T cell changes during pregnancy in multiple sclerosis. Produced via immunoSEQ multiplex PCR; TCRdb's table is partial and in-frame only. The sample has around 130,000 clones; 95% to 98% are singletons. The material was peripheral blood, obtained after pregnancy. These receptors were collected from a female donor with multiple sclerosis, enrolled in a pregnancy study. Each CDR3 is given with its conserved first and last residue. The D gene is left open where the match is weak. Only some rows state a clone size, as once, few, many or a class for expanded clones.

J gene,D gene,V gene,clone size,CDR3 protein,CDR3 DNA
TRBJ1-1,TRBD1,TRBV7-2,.,CASSSRQGVTEAFF,TGTGCCAGCAGCTCCCGACAGGGCGTCACTGAAGCTTTCTTT
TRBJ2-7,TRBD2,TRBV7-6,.,CASSDDGRASGEQYF,TGTGCCAGCAGCGATGACGGGAGGGCCTCGGGCGAGCAGTACTTC
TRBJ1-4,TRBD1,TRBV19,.,CASSYLGTAEKLFF,TGTGCCAGTAGCTATCTCGGGACAGCTGAAAAACTGTTTTTT
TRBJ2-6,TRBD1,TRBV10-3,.,CAISATGGAGANVLTF,TGTGCCATCAGTGCCACAGGGGGAGCTGGGGCCAACGTCCTGACTTTC
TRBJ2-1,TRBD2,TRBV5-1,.,CASSLFLGTSSDEQFF,TGCGCCAGCAGCTTGTTTCTGGGGACTAGCAGCGATGAGCAGTTCTTC
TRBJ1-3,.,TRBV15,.,CATSRVDSGNTIYF,TGTGCCACCAGCAGGGTAGACTCTGGAAACACCATATATTTT
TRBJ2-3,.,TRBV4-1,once,CASSQQQGSAAWNTQYF,TGCGCCAGCAGCCAACAACAGGGTTCGGCGGCTTGGAATACGCAGTATTTT
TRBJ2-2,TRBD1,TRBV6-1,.,CASSERRLGTGRRNTGELFF,TGTGCCAGCAGTGAACGACGTCTCGGGACAGGGAGGAGGAACACCGGGGAGCTGTTTTTT
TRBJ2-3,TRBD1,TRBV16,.,CASSQDRNWADTQYF,TGTGCCAGCAGCCAGGACAGGAACTGGGCAGATACGCAGTATTTT
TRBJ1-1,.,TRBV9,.,CASSVDGWTEAFF,TGTGCCAGCAGCGTAGACGGGTGGACTGAAGCTTTCTTT
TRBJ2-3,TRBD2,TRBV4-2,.,CASSQFTSGSEGGTDTQYF,TGTGCCAGCAGCCAATTCACTAGCGGGAGTGAGGGTGGCACAGATACGCAGTATTTT
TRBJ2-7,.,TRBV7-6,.,CASSSLEAHEQYF,TGTGCCAGCAGCTCACTAGAAGCCCACGAGCAGTACTTC
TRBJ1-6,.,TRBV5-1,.,CASSLASGNSPLHF,TGCGCCAGCAGCTTGGCCTCGGGGAATTCACCCCTCCACTTT
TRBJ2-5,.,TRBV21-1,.,CASSNSTGKETQYF,TGTGCCAGCAGCAATTCTACAGGGAAAGAGACCCAGTACTTC
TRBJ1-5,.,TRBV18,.,CASSPRDTQPQHF,TGTGCCAGCTCACCACGGGACACTCAGCCCCAGCATTTT
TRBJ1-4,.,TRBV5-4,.,CASSRNQAMPNEKLFF,TGTGCCAGCAGCCGGAACCAGGCAATGCCAAATGAAAAACTGTTTTTT
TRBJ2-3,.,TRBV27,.,CASSWRGDTQYF,TGTGCCAGCAGTTGGAGGGGAGATACGCAGTATTTT
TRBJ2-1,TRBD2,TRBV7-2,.,CASSLKTGGLAGLDEQFF,TGTGCCAGCAGCTTGAAGACGGGGGGACTAGCGGGACTCGATGAGCAGTTCTTC
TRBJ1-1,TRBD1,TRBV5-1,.,CASSYRGTEAFF,TGCGCCAGCAGCTACAGGGGTACTGAAGCTTTCTTT
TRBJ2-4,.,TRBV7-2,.,CASSLQTRHKNIQYF,TGTGCCAGCAGCCTACAAACTAGACACAAAAACATTCAGTACTTC
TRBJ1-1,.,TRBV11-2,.,CASSSRWIAFF,TGTGCCAGCAGCTCGAGGTGGATAGCTTTCTTT